The 8 T cell receptor beta chains in this list originate from one sample, sequenced in a study of cytomegalovirus exposure and HLA in healthy donors. The PCR employed 60 Vbeta primers together with 13 Jbeta primers. The repertoire was sequenced with immunoSEQ multiplex PCR; TCRdb's copy has only in-frame clones and lacks some. The sample yields roughly 120,000 clones, approximately 77% seen once. The sequenced sample was PBMCs. These receptors were taken from a man between 50 and 59 years old in good health and CMV-seropositive.

The chain combines TRBV5-4 with TRBJ1-4; no clear D. Per the germline V gene, CDR1 is SGHNT and CDR2 is YYREEE (reference sequence). The CDR3 extends over 13 amino acids. Trimming cost V 3 bases and J 8 bases, with 11 bases left between them. CDR3 residues: CASSSGGGEKLFF. The CDR3 DNA sequence: TGTGCCAGCAGCTCGGGTGGAGGAGAAAAACTGTTTTTT.

This chain links TRBV5-6 with TRBJ1-2; D is perhaps TRBD1 (6 bases). There are 14 residues in the CDR3. The V end was cut by 4 bases, the J end by 10 bases, with 20 bases between. CDR1 and CDR2 from the germline V gene are SGHDT and YYEEEE. As DNA, the CDR3 is TGTGCCAGCAGCATGGATCCCGGGGGGCTAGTCTACACCTTC. Residues: CASSMDPGGLVYTF.

This chain joins TRBV19 and TRBJ2-2, with 9 bases lining up with TRBD2. V gave up 9 bases and J gave up 1 base; unmatched junction bases: 6. The CDR3 has 15 residues. Germline CDR1 and CDR2: LNHDA and SQIVND (reference sequence). The chain's CDR3 is CASKTSGVNTGELFF. Here the CDR3 DNA reads TGTGCCAGCAAGACTAGCGGAGTGAACACCGGGGAGCTGTTTTTT. Together with reference TRBV19 and TRBJ2-2, the CDR3 gives the full variable domain: DGGITQSPKYLFRKEGQNVTLSCEQNLNHDAMYWYRQDPGQGLRLIYYSQIVNDFQKGDIAEGYSVSREKKESFPLTVTSAQKNPTAFYLCASKTSGVNTGELFFGEGSRLTVL.

This chain connects TRBV7-9 to TRBJ2-1, with 12 nucleotides matching TRBD2. Germline CDR1 SEHNR, CDR2 FQNEAQ (reference sequence). The CDR3 runs 16 residues. After removal of 5 bases from V and 4 bases from J, the junction contained 6 bases not matched to a gene. CDR3 residues: CASSPSTSGRYNEQFF. The CDR3 DNA sequence: TGTGCCAGCAGCCCCTCCACTAGCGGGAGGTACAATGAGCAGTTCTTC.

The chain couples TRBV7-2 to TRBJ1-1; D is ambiguous. The V end lost 1 base, the J end lost 1 base, and 13 bases lay between the germline ends. This CDR3 has 16 residues. Per the germline V gene, CDR1 is SGHTA and CDR2 is FQGNSA. The chain's CDR3 is CASSLDLLVANTEAFF. The DNA for the CDR3 is TGTGCCAGCAGCTTAGATTTGTTAGTCGCGAACACTGAAGCTTTCTTT.

A few counts support this clone. The CDR3 spells CASSLAPGREGTGELFF. CDR3 bases: TGTGCCAGCAGCTTGGCCCCAGGCAGGGAGGGCACCGGGGAGCTGTTTTTT. This chain joins TRBV5-4 and TRBJ2-2; 7 bases fit TRBD2. The ends lost 0 bases at V and 4 bases at J; junction bases unmatched: 9. CDR1 is SGHNT and CDR2 is YYREEE in the germline V gene (reference sequence). The CDR3 runs to 17 residues.

This clone appeared a single time. The rearrangement links TRBV29-1 to TRBJ2-3, with D possibly matching TRBD2 (5 bases). V gave up 2 bases and J gave up 0 bases, with 12 bases separating them. The CDR3 consists of 15 residues. Germline CDR1 reads SQVTM; CDR2 reads ANQGSEA. The CDR3 sequence: CSVERGSWSTDTQYF. DNA for the CDR3: TGCAGCGTTGAAAGAGGGAGTTGGAGCACAGATACGCAGTATTTT.

This clone was seen a handful of times. The V gene is TRBV30, the J gene TRBJ2-3, with a tentative D call TRBD2 (6 bases). The V end was cut by 3 bases, the J end by 4 bases, with 14 bases between. Germline assignment: CDR1 GTSNPN and CDR2 SVGIG (reference sequence). CDR3 length: 14 amino acids. The CDR3 loop is CAWRWTGGPDTQYF. The CDR3 DNA reads as TGTGCCTGGAGGTGGACCGGAGGGCCAGATACGCAGTATTTT.